The entry that follows covers one T cell receptor (beta chain) sequence. What antigen it recognizes has not been identified. No base quality information exists; no much larger clone differs at one position. The record originates from a study of cytomegalovirus exposure and HLA in healthy donors (dated by TCRdb to 2016 to 2017). Turning to the overall study: An earlier analysis of under 600 of the donors reported approximately 270 Gb of sequence data and around 110 million unique TCR beta sequences from about 179 million T cells. Using immunosequencing, the study profiled T cell repertoires from 550 to 750 subjects and related those repertoires to cytomegalovirus serostatus. An early release that covered more than 550 HLA-typed donors contained about 300 gigabases of sequencing data and 65 million to 100 million unique TCR sequences. Genome-wide SNP genotypes for about 65% of the 666 donors were used in a later genetic analysis, which treated that subset as a discovery cohort. Across some 400 genotyped donors of the cohort, an average of approximately 200,000 unique TCR beta nucleotide sequences per donor were sequenced, and approximately 19% of those sequences were non-productive. Rather than using new phenotypic data, the later analysis identified candidate immune exposures from TCR beta sequences and from how often those sequences occurred across donors. Alongside the repertoire data, information on donor age, sex, ethnicity and CMV serostatus was compiled. HLA typing covered class I and class II loci at four-digit resolution. All discovery cohort repertoires had been generated on a single sequencing platform. The aim of the study was to test whether cataloging public T cell receptors could identify signatures of past pathogen exposure. Typing coverage varied by locus: roughly 629-630 donors for A, B, C, DRB1 and DQB1; approximately 500 for DQA1; about 600 for DPA1; under 490 for DPB1. In a later analysis, previously published TCR beta repertoires from roughly 710 donors were re-analyzed and high-resolution HLA genotyping was added so that TCR occurrence patterns could be studied. Along with the roughly 670-subject first cohort, a separate validation cohort of over a hundred different subjects was used. The study combined high-throughput TCR immunosequencing, statistical association of individual TCRs with disease status, and machine learning to predict cytomegalovirus infection status. The genetic ancestry cluster associated with self-reported Caucasian donors included 65% to 90% of the 350 to 500 genotyped donors. To decide whether each TCR beta V gene segment behaved as functional or pseudogenic, an earlier analysis of approximately 600 of the donors relied on high-throughput TCR beta sequencing. Because of strong linkage in the cohort, roughly five DR-DQ haplotypes were treated as single units for association and clustering.

To prepare the library, the immunoSEQ multiplex PCR assay was applied. The multiplex PCR relied on a mix of 60 forward primers for TCR Vbeta segments and 13 reverse primers for TCR Jbeta segments. The CDR3 region of rearranged TCR beta genes was amplified from genomic DNA with a multiplex PCR assay. On the Illumina HiSeq System, the amplified TCR beta libraries were sequenced as 87-base-pair reads. The authors processed their data as follows. A later analysis counted about 80 million unique TCR beta chains across the 550 to 800 repertoires, and 10 million to 11 million of these chains were shared by at least two donors. A nearest-neighbor algorithm error-corrected the raw reads and collapsed the reads into unique sequences, merging closely related sequences to remove PCR and sequencing errors. CDR3 sequences were aligned to IMGT reference sequences to assign V, D and J gene segments. For a sequence to be retained, a match of at least six nucleotides was required to both a V gene segment and a J gene segment. A rearrangement counted as productive if the CDR3 had no stop codons and remained in frame with V and J, and every other rearrangement counted as non-productive. CDR3 was defined by IMGT convention, running from the second conserved V-encoded cysteine to the conserved J-encoded phenylalanine. Sequences without an unambiguous match to a single V gene segment were excluded from the earlier analysis of a few hundred of the donors. An earlier analysis of a few hundred of the donors called V segments functional above 56.7% productive rearrangements and segregating when the between-donor standard deviation exceeded 5%. A statistical classification framework was built for diagnosing cytomegalovirus status from the catalog of TCR beta chain sequences. A later analysis assigned V and J genes by comparing TCR nucleotide sequences with IMGT/GENE-DB human TR gene sequences. The TCRdist pipeline was used in a later analysis to assign CDR3 sequences and most-parsimonious VDJ recombination scenarios. A later analysis defined each TCR beta chain by its CDR3 amino acid sequence plus V-gene family, and excluded reads lacking a unique V-gene family. To address suspected cross-contamination and a sequencing artifact, a later analysis removed 592 highly shared, low-generation-probability nucleotide sequences. In a later analysis, a clonal expansion index was calculated for each public chain from normalized within-repertoire ranks of inferred template counts. In a later analysis, generation probabilities were computed with a VDJ recombination model fitted to out-of-frame rearrangements, and the resulting probabilities were checked against IGoR. A later analysis scored TCR-TCR, TCR-HLA and TCR-CMV co-occurrence with hypergeometric tests, applying a repertoire-size bias correction to TCR pairs. To estimate false discovery rates, a later analysis permuted the HLA or CMV assignments 20 times. A later analysis grouped co-occurring TCRs with DBSCAN, adding TCRdist sequence similarity when clustering within HLA-allele-positive subsets. Co-occurrence clustering excluded repertoires with fewer than 30,000 or more than 120,000 public chains, plus five with anomalous nucleotide sharing. This is the immuneACCESS table as TCRdb keeps it, with only in-frame sequences that have V and J called. A part of the clones is gone; compared with another copy, unresolved V genes explain less than half, and the rest is unexplained. V and J calls and clone size are copied from that table; D and trimming were computed from the DNA. In all, the sample holds around 200,000 clones, and about 80% of those were seen once. The ten largest clones represent around 15% of the sample.

The cohort was made up of 500 to 800 healthy bone marrow donors. Cohort members were all nominally healthy when sampled, although unrecorded immune exposures were likely present. The donor was CMV seronegative and was included in the group of about 400 seronegative cohort members. A peripheral blood sample was provided by each donor, and peripheral blood mononuclear cells were used for TCR beta sequencing. The Qiagen DNeasy Blood Extraction Kit was used to extract genomic DNA from the blood cell samples. The research as a whole found: An association between a missense DCLRE1C variant and V-gene and J-gene trimming of TCR beta chains was found in a later genetic analysis and replicated in an independent cohort. A total of fewer than 200 TCR beta chains were listed by the study as associated with cytomegalovirus. A later analysis reported that several top co-occurrence clusters appeared linked to parvovirus B19, influenza, CMV and Epstein-Barr virus. Assigning TCR associations to individual alleles was difficult when HLA alleles, especially DR and DQ, strongly co-occurred. In an earlier analysis of fewer than 700 of the donors, most TCR beta V segments appeared in productive rearrangements about 87% or about 30% of the time, broadly matching IMGT annotations. The earlier analysis of some 540 of the donors excluded some 16 rarely observed V segments, including chromosome 9 orphons, because counts were too low. A cluster of highly shared sequence variants was judged likely to represent a technical artifact of the sequencing pipeline. It was suggested by the authors that the approach could potentially be generalized to other disease states and immunological phenotypes. Specific HLA alleles were associated with around 18,000 TCR beta sequences at a false discovery rate of 0.05 in a later analysis. In vitro tests confirmed that a few of the cytomegalovirus-associated TCR beta chains recognize cytomegalovirus antigens. The classifier was reported to diagnose cytomegalovirus status with high specificity and sensitivity in both the original and validation cohorts. In a later genetic analysis, fewer N-insertions in productive TCRs were reported among donors in an Asian-associated ancestry cluster than the approximately 630-donor mean. In a later analysis, HLA-associated TCR beta chains were found to be more clonally expanded and to have lower generation probabilities than equally common non-associated chains. According to a later analysis, most CMV-associated TCR beta chains appeared to be HLA-restricted, and the HLA associations seemed to be driven largely by CMV exposure. Only TCR beta chains were sequenced in this cohort, and the absence of alpha or paired-chain data limited detectable features. Most TCR sequences were seen in very few donors, while some public TCRs were found in many individuals. A further reported finding was that TCR beta sequences accurately predicted the HLA-A and HLA-B alleles for most subjects in the first cohort. Because some donors lacked HLA typing at each locus, the association tests relied only on the typed subset. For the cohort, immune exposure information was limited to CMV serostatus. Some IMGT-functional V segments, including TRBV6-2 and TRBV6-3, could not be told apart with the 87-base-pair reads, so those segments were excluded. Presence/absence analyses assumed roughly uniform sequencing depth across donors, an assumption that may not hold. Correlated functional status among segregating V segments might be attributable to linkage disequilibrium, but an unknown experimental factor could not be ruled out. In a later analysis, TCR association rates were found to vary across HLA loci, with the most associated TCRs seen for DRB1 alleles and the fewest for HLA-C alleles.

The trim is 2 bases for V and 6 bases for J, with a gap of 16 bases between the germline ends. Taken from cysteine to phenylalanine, the CDR3 has 15 residues. Kept here is only the CDR3 DNA, which spans 45 bases and is read in frame from base 1. The germline V gene yields SGDLS for CDR1 and YYNGEE for CDR2. The specimen sequenced was PBMCs. Recombination connected TRBV9 to TRBJ2-3; matching of 6 bases hints at TRBD1 as the D gene. The clonotype originates from a man aged 35 to 55 in good health and CMV-seronegative. At the DNA level, the sequence is TGTGCCAGCAGCGTCAGACAGGACCAGCGGGATACGCAGTATTTT. It encodes CASSVRQDQRDTQYF.